What follows is one T cell receptor (beta chain) and its context. This clonotype was picked up many times. Its cognate antigen has yet to be identified. There are no base qualities to consult, and no much larger clone falls within one base. Ophthalmopathy patients had moderately to severely active disease, Clinical Activity Score of at least 3, NOSPECS grade of at least 4, and duration under 3 months. Patients with uncontrolled infections, other autoimmune diseases, pregnancy or lactation were excluded. Diagnoses relied on clinical symptoms, serum thyroxine and TRAb, thyroid ultrasound and orbital computed tomography. PBMCs were isolated from 7.5 to 10 ml of fresh peripheral blood by Ficoll-Paque density gradient centrifugation. Total RNA was extracted using Trizol reagent, and RNA quality was assessed on an Agilent 2100 Bioanalyzer. This record belongs to a study of T cells in Graves' hyperthyroidism and ophthalmopathy (dated 2019 in TCRdb). The study in broad terms: Peripheral blood was sampled at the time of initial diagnosis, prior to any treatment. A discovery cohort of about a hundred patients, roughly 40 with Graves' ophthalmopathy and 55 to 65 with stable Graves' hyperthyroidism, was used to find distinguishing TCR V-J signatures. An independent validation cohort of under 20 hyperthyroidism patients and about 15 patients who later progressed to ophthalmopathy tested prospective prediction of ophthalmopathy. The 100 discovery patients were randomly split 7:3 into training and test sets. Thyroid tissue and blood T-cell repertoires from roughly six Graves' hyperthyroidism patients were also compared in the study. Following sampling, methimazole starting at 30 mg daily was given to hyperthyroidism patients, and high-dose intravenous methylprednisolone was given to ophthalmopathy patients. The paper describes TCR Vbeta CDR3 sequencing of 135 peripheral blood samples, made up of some 42 ophthalmopathy patients, some 76 hyperthyroidism patients and 17 progressor patients. Here is what the overall study found, with its caveats: Most expanded thyroid clonotypes (frequency above 0.001) were also detected in blood, suggesting blood repertoires may reflect thyroid immune responses. Ophthalmopathy was separated from stable hyperthyroidism by a 13 V-J signature model, with over 85% sensitivity and just over 81% specificity obtained in cross-validation and 80%/75% obtained in testing. Sample size was not statistically predetermined, and blinding of investigators to group allocation was not performed. During validation, the model predicted progression to ophthalmopathy a median of around six months ahead of onset, with almost 71% sensitivity and 72% to 85% specificity.

The TCR beta CDR3 regions were amplified from RNA transcripts. The first round of RT-PCR for the TCR CDR3 was performed with the HTBI primer set and the Qiagen OneStep RT-PCR kit. The libraries were constructed in a second round of multiplex PCR and then size-selected and purified. The libraries were sequenced on an Illumina HiSeq2000 using paired-end 100 bp reads. Per the source publication's procedure: SOAPnuke was used to process the raw data, with reads discarded if the reads contained adapters or uncalled bases, had a mean Phred below 15, or lacked an exact constant-primer or identifier match. COPE v1.2.5 was used to merge high-quality paired reads, and clonotypes were defined as unique nucleotide sequences. Clonotypes were aligned to IMGT TRBV, TRBD and TRBJ reference segments using MiTCR v1.1. The analysis was restricted to V-J combinations with a frequency above 0.0001, which together covered just over 98% of the repertoires. The TCS score was defined as the ratio of F50 (clonal expansion) to E x V (chaos), calculated using BLOSUM62-based TCRdist between CDR3 peptides within each V-J. Welch's t-statistics and random forest reduced 514 V-J features to 13, which were used in a naive Bayes classifier (R e1071). TCRdb reran the public reads through fastp at Q25 and MiXCR, keeping productive beta chains. Each CDR3 protein appears once, grouped with its most common genes and DNA. The V and J calls come from TCRdb's annotation, not from the publication. Across this sample there are hundreds of thousands of distinct CDR3 sequences, with more than 15% seen only once. The ten largest clones take up 17% of the sample.

According to the germline V gene (reference sequence), CDR1 reads SGHAT and CDR2 reads FQDESV. The CDR3, cysteine through phenylalanine, is 14 amino acids long. The entry retains the CDR3 DNA only, 42 bases that are in frame from base 1. The V end loses 3 bases and the J end loses 4 bases, and a stretch of 12 bases separates them. The sequenced sample consisted of blood. This clonotype was obtained from a woman aged 18 to 35 with Graves' ophthalmopathy. The rearranged chain carries TRBV11-1 and TRBJ1-2, with a tentative D gene TRBD1 over 6 matching bases. The CDR3 amino acid sequence is: CASSLVGGPYGYTF. The DNA sequence reads TGTGCCAGCAGCTTGGTCGGGGGCCCCTATGGCTACACCTTC.